This T cell receptor (beta chain) was documented in a study of blood T cell repertoires in COVID-19. Whole-study context: The United States, Italy and Spain supplied acute and convalescent COVID-19 samples.

From germline, CDR1 is KGHSH and CDR2 LQKENI. Trimming took off 3 bases at V and 6 bases at J, with 9 bases between the two ends. This CDR3 contains 13 residues. Participants were placed into cohorts based on the clinical history they reported. A few counts support this clone. Method: immunoSEQ multiplex PCR; TCRdb's copy keeps in-frame clones and lacks some. This sample yields approximately 200,000 clones, of which around four fifths are seen a single time; approximately 8.7% belongs to the top ten. What was sequenced was PBMCs or T cells enriched from blood (not recorded which). The chain links TRBV18 to TRBJ1-5, with D hard to call. The receptor comes from a man in his forties who had recovered from COVID-19. CDR3: CASSPYASQPQHF. The CDR3 coding sequence is TGTGCCAGCTCACCCTACGCTTCTCAGCCCCAGCATTTT. Looking up the rest from reference TRBV18 and TRBJ1-5 gives the full variable domain: NAGVMQNPRHLVRRRGQEARLRCSPMKGHSHVYWYRQLPEEGLKFMVYLQKENIIDESGMPKERFSAEFPKEGPSILRIQQVVRGDSAAYFCASSPYASQPQHFGDGTRLSIL.